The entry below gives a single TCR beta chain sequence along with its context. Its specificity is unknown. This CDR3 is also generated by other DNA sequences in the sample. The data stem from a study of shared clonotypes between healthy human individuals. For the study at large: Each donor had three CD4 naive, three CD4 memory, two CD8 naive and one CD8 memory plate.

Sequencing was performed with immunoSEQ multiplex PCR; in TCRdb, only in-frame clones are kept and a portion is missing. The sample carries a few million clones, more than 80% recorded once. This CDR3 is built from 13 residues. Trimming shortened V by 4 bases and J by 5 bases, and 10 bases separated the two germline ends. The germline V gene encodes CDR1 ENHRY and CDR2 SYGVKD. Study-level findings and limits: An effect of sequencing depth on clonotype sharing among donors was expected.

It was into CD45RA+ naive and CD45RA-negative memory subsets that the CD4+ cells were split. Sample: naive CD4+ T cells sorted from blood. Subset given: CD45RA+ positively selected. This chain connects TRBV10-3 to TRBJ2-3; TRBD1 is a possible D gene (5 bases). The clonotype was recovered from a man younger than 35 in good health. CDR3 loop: CAISGGLGDTQYF. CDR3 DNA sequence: TGTGCCATCAGTGGGGGCCTTGGAGATACGCAGTATTTT.